The 32 T cell receptor beta chains below come from one sample, sequenced in a study of blood T cell repertoires in COVID-19. Libraries were prepared by immunoSEQ multiplex PCR; TCRdb keeps only in-frame clonotypes and omits some of them. The sample has fewer than 300,000 clones; approximately 92% are singletons. Specimen: peripheral blood. The receptors were gathered from a person aged 18 to 30 with COVID-19, enrolled during active disease.

Worth noting for this clone: Germline and junction disagree at one end, which may indicate a read error. The rearrangement links TRBV28 to TRBJ1-6, with TRBD1 as a possible D gene (5 bases). This CDR3 comprises 13 residues. Germline CDR1 and CDR2: MDHEN and SYDVKM. In DNA, the CDR3 is TGCAAAACCCAGAACAGGAATAATTCACCCCTCCACTTT. This encodes CKTQNRNNSPLHF.

In its sample, this clone was seen a few times. The rearrangement uses TRBV27 and TRBJ1-1; D is perhaps TRBD1 (5 bases). V gave up 1 base and J gave up 4 bases, with 16 bases separating them. CDR1 is MNHEY, CDR2 SMNVEV, per germline (reference sequence). This CDR3 spans 16 amino acids. The CDR3 nucleotides read TGTGCCAGCAGTTTATATACGTGGGGGGGTGGCACTGAAGCTTTCTTT. It is translated as CASSLYTWGGGTEAFF.

The chain recombines TRBV6-1 with TRBJ2-7; D is possibly TRBD1 (5 bases). Per germline, CDR1 MNHNS and CDR2 SASEGT. The length of the CDR3 is 13 residues. Trimming took 3 bases from V and 3 from J, leaving 9 bases between them. CDR3 DNA sequence: TGTGCCAGCAGTGAGCAGGGAAACTACGAGCAGTACTTC. Amino acid sequence: CASSEQGNYEQYF.

The V call is TRBV12-2, the J call TRBJ2-3; TRBD2 is the table's D call, not checked against the DNA. TRBV12-2 counts as a pseudogene. This CDR3 contains 19 residues. The CDR3 bases are TGTGCAAGTCCGAAGAACCGGACACAACTAGCGACCCGCACAGATACGCAGTATTTT. Protein: CASPKNRTQLATRTDTQYF.

The chain combines TRBV10-2 with TRBJ2-7; 9 positions agree with TRBD1. V lost 3 bases, J lost 4 bases, and 4 bases stayed unmatched. This CDR3 is 14 amino acids long. CDR1 and CDR2 (germline): WSHSY, SAAADI. CDR3 in DNA: TGCGCCAGCAGTGACACAGGGGGCGCGTACGAGCAGTACTTC. Protein sequence: CASSDTGGAYEQYF.

The chain combines TRBV28 with TRBJ2-3, with D possibly matching TRBD2 (7 bases). The ends were cut back, 6 bases at V and 4 bases at J, with 14 bases in the middle. CDR3 size: 14 residues. Germline CDR1 reads MDHEN; CDR2 reads SYDVKM. For the CDR3, the DNA is TGTGCCAGCAGGGGGGGGACATCGGCAGATACGCAGTATTTT. Amino acids: CASRGGTSADTQYF.

The rearrangement joins TRBV5-1 to TRBJ1-2, with D perhaps TRBD1 (5 bases). There are 15 residues in the CDR3. Trimming took 0 bases from V and 4 from J, leaving 13 bases between them. Germline CDR1 is SGHRS and CDR2 is YFSETQ. The CDR3 DNA sequence: TGCGCCAGCAGCTTGGTTTCAGGGTCTGGCTATGGCTACACCTTC. Protein product: CASSLVSGSGYGYTF. Supplemented by reference TRBV5-1 and TRBJ1-2, the full variable domain reads KAGVTQTPRYLIKTRGQQVTLSCSPISGHRSVSWYQQTPGQGLQFLFEYFSETQRNKGNFPGRFSGRQFSNSRSEMNVSTLELGDSALYLCASSLVSGSGYGYTFGSGTRLTVV.

V gene TRBV2 combines with J gene TRBJ2-7; 13 bases map to TRBD2. CDR3 length: 14 residues. Germline loops: CDR1 SNHLY, CDR2 FYNNEI. The V gene end was trimmed by 8 bases and the J gene end by 3 bases; junction bases not matched to a gene: 4. CDR3 region: CASARLAGGYEQYF. CDR3 coding DNA: TGTGCCAGCGCCCGACTAGCGGGAGGCTACGAGCAGTACTTC.

The J gene is TRBJ2-4, the V gene TRBV6-5; TRBD1 matches 8 bases. J gave up 6 bases and V 8 bases, and 9 bases lay outside the gene matches. This CDR3 comprises 14 residues. CDR1 MNHEY and CDR2 SVGAGI come from the germline V gene. The CDR3 DNA reads as TGTGCCAGCGGCGTGACAGGGGTCGGAAACATTCAGTACTTC. Encoded protein: CASGVTGVGNIQYF.

The rearrangement links TRBV28 to TRBJ2-3; the D gene is possibly TRBD2 (6 bases). This CDR3 is built from 15 residues. The germline CDR1 and CDR2 sequences are MDHEN and SYDVKM. V lost 7 bases and J 2 bases, leaving 16 bases between the germline ends. DNA for the CDR3: TGTGCCAGCACTTCGGGGTTAGCGGACACAGATACGCAGTATTTT. It specifies CASTSGLADTDTQYF.

The rearrangement links TRBV15 to TRBJ1-1, with 8 bases aligning to TRBD1. This CDR3 is built from 15 residues. V gave up 6 bases and J gave up 4 bases; unmatched junction bases: 10. Germline-derived CDR1 and CDR2 are LNHNV and YYDKDF (reference sequence). The CDR3 loop is CATRVGRGLVTEAFF. In DNA, the CDR3 is TGTGCCACCAGGGTGGGCAGGGGGCTTGTCACTGAAGCTTTCTTT.

The rearrangement joins TRBV4-3 to TRBJ2-1, with TRBD1 matching 12 bases. The V segment lost 3 bases and the J segment 12 bases; nucleotides outside the gene matches: 9. CDR1 LGHNA and CDR2 YSLEER come from the germline V gene. The CDR3 is 15 residues long. CDR3 bases: TGCGCCAGCAGCCAGCCGGGACAGGGGGCAATTGGGCAGTTCTTC. It specifies CASSQPGQGAIGQFF.

The V and J genes are TRBV19 and TRBJ2-1; TRBD2 might be the D (5 bases). CDR3 length: 14 amino acids. CDR1 is LNHDA and CDR2 is SQIVND in the germline V gene (reference sequence). Trimming removed 3 bases from V and 7 bases from J, with 13 bases in between. The CDR3 sequence is CASSIGGLPNEQFF. The CDR3 DNA is TGTGCCAGTAGTATTGGAGGACTTCCAAATGAGCAGTTCTTC.

This chain uses TRBV5-1 with TRBJ2-3; D unresolved. In germline, CDR1 is SGHRS, CDR2 YFSETQ. This CDR3 contains 13 residues. Trimming cost V 2 bases and J 2 bases, with 6 bases left between them. This CDR3 reads CASSFEFTDTQYF. The CDR3 bases are TGCGCCAGCAGCTTCGAGTTCACAGATACGCAGTATTTT.

CDR3 region: CASSRLQGGTYNSPLHF. Written as DNA, the CDR3 is TGTGCCAGCTCACGTCTCCAGGGAGGGACCTATAATTCACCCCTCCACTTT. This sequence joins TRBV18 and TRBJ1-6, with D maybe TRBD1 (5 bases). V gave up 4 bases and J gave up 2 bases, with 15 bases separating them. The CDR3 consists of 17 residues. CDR1 and CDR2 (germline): KGHSH, LQKENI.

V and J are TRBV9 and TRBJ1-4, with a weak D call TRBD1 (6 bases). V shed 4 bases and J shed 6 bases, with 19 bases lying between them. The CDR3 is 16 amino acids. CDR1 and CDR2 from the germline V gene are SGDLS and YYNGEE. CDR3 sequence (DNA): TGTGCCAGCAGCCCCCACGCTGCGGCAGGGGATGAAAAACTGTTTTTT. This gives the protein CASSPHAAAGDEKLFF.

CDR3 nucleotides: TGTGCCAGCAAGGGACAGGGGGACACCGGGGAGCTGTTTTTT. It is translated as CASKGQGDTGELFF. The chain uses TRBV2 and TRBJ2-2; 11 bases match TRBD1. The CDR3 is 14 residues long. Germline CDR1 and CDR2: SNHLY and FYNNEI. The trim removed 7 bases at V and 3 bases at J, leaving 1 base unmatched. The whole variable domain, filled in from reference TRBV2 and TRBJ2-2, reads EPEVTQTPSHQVTQMGQEVILRCVPISNHLYFYWYRQILGQKVEFLVSFYNNEISEKSEIFDDQFSVERPDGSNFTLKIRSTKLEDSAMYFCASKGQGDTGELFFGEGSRLTVL.

This clone was detected only once. The rearrangement joins TRBV5-1 to TRBJ1-1; tentative D call: TRBD1 (6 bases). Germline loops: CDR1 SGHRS, CDR2 YFSETQ. The CDR3 has 15 residues. The germline V and J ends were trimmed by 2 bases and 1 base, with 12 bases remaining between them. The CDR3 DNA reads as TGCGCCAGCAGCTTAGACAGGCCGTCGAACACTGAAGCTTTCTTT. It yields the protein CASSLDRPSNTEAFF. The variable domain in full, completed from reference TRBV5-1 and TRBJ1-1, reads KAGVTQTPRYLIKTRGQQVTLSCSPISGHRSVSWYQQTPGQGLQFLFEYFSETQRNKGNFPGRFSGRQFSNSRSEMNVSTLELGDSALYLCASSLDRPSNTEAFFGQGTRLTVV.

The J gene is TRBJ2-5, the V gene TRBV7-2; a weak D match, TRBD2 (5 bases). CDR1 is SGHTA and CDR2 is FQGNSA in the germline V gene. The CDR3 has 16 residues. V lost 3 bases and J lost 5, with 19 bases in between. The CDR3 is CASSFPLARRGETQYF. For the CDR3, the DNA is TGTGCCAGCAGCTTCCCGCTGGCCCGCCGAGGGGAGACCCAGTACTTC.

The rearrangement joins TRBV4-1 to TRBJ1-3; TRBD1 matches 8 bases. This CDR3 contains 17 residues. CDR1 and CDR2 from the germline V gene are MGHRA and YSYEKL. V was clipped by 1 base and J by 0 bases; unmatched bases: 5. CDR3 amino acids: CASSQGGTGLSGNTIYF. CDR3 nucleotide sequence: TGCGCCAGCAGCCAAGGGGGGACAGGACTCTCTGGAAACACCATATATTTT.

The rearrangement uses TRBV5-1 and TRBJ2-3; TRBD2 matches 7 bases. This CDR3 has 16 amino acids. Germline CDR1 and CDR2: SGHRS and YFSETQ. V shed 7 bases, J shed 0 bases, and the junction held 11 bases outside the gene matches. The CDR3 DNA reads TGCGCCAGCGGGGAGGGAGGTACCGCTAGCACAGATACGCAGTATTTT. Its translation is CASGEGGTASTDTQYF. Based on the CDR3 plus reference TRBV5-1 and TRBJ2-3, the full variable domain is KAGVTQTPRYLIKTRGQQVTLSCSPISGHRSVSWYQQTPGQGLQFLFEYFSETQRNKGNFPGRFSGRQFSNSRSEMNVSTLELGDSALYLCASGEGGTASTDTQYFGPGTRLTVL.

A remark on this clone: Other nucleotide sequences in the sample specify the same CDR3. V is TRBV6-5 and J is TRBJ2-7; D unclear. Trimming pared 0 bases from V and 0 bases from J, leaving 6 bases between. This CDR3 is 14 amino acids long. Germline V gene data show CDR1 as MNHEY and CDR2 as SVGAGI. The CDR3 sequence is CASSYSGSSYEQYF. The CDR3 nucleotides read TGTGCCAGCAGTTACTCGGGCAGCTCCTACGAGCAGTACTTC.

The chain couples TRBV20-1 to TRBJ1-2; no reliable D call. CDR3 length: 11 amino acids. CDR1 is DFQATT and CDR2 is SNEGSKA in the germline V gene (reference sequence). V lost 3 bases, J lost 8 bases, and 10 bases lay in between. The CDR3 protein is CSASAGIGYTF. The CDR3 region has the DNA TGCAGTGCTAGCGCGGGGATCGGCTACACCTTC.

J is TRBJ2-6 and V is TRBV18; D uncertain. V was clipped by 5 bases and J by 2 bases, with 7 bases between them. The CDR3 spans 14 residues. Germline V CDR1 and CDR2: KGHSH, LQKENI. The CDR3 spells CASSAETGANVLTF. CDR3 coding DNA: TGTGCCAGCTCAGCGGAGACTGGGGCCAACGTCCTGACTTTC.

The chain joins TRBV5-1 to TRBJ1-4; 8 nucleotides line up with TRBD1. Looked up from germline, CDR1 is SGHRS and CDR2 is YFSETQ. V was clipped by 0 bases and J by 6 bases; unmatched bases: 4. CDR3 size: 15 residues. The CDR3 loop is CASSLAGTGDEKLFF. In nucleotides, the CDR3 is TGCGCCAGCAGCTTGGCCGGGACAGGCGATGAAAAACTGTTTTTT.

This clone was seen only a few times. The gene calls are TRBV19 and TRBJ1-3; possible D gene TRBD1, 5 bases. The CDR3 is 13 amino acids. V lost 9 bases, J lost 7 bases, and 16 bases lay in between. Germline V lookup: CDR1 LNHDA, CDR2 SQIVND (reference sequence). Written as DNA, the CDR3 is TGTGCCAGCAAGGACACTGTTGTCAACACCATATATTTT. Residues: CASKDTVVNTIYF. Looking up the rest from reference TRBV19 and TRBJ1-3 gives the full variable domain: DGGITQSPKYLFRKEGQNVTLSCEQNLNHDAMYWYRQDPGQGLRLIYYSQIVNDFQKGDIAEGYSVSREKKESFPLTVTSAQKNPTAFYLCASKDTVVNTIYFGEGSWLTVV.

The genes are TRBV7-8 and TRBJ2-5; 8 bases map to TRBD1. The CDR3 is 14 amino acids. The V and J ends lost 5 bases and 5 bases, in that order; junction bases with no gene match: 7. From germline, CDR1 is SGHVS and CDR2 FQNEAQ. The CDR3 loop reads CASSIGQGRETQYF. In DNA, the CDR3 is TGTGCCAGCAGCATAGGACAGGGCCGGGAGACCCAGTACTTC.

As to this clone: The sample has other DNA sequences that encode this CDR3 too. The chain carries TRBV3-1 (or the pseudogene TRBV3-2) and TRBJ1-2; D remains unclear. The V end lost 1 base, the J end lost 8 bases, and 5 bases lay between the germline ends. Germline V gives CDR1 LGHDT, CDR2 YNNKEL (reference sequence). This CDR3 has 11 residues. CDR3 amino acids: CASSQGRGYTF. DNA of the CDR3: TGTGCCAGCAGCCAAGGGAGGGGCTACACCTTC.

The chain recombines TRBV6-5 with TRBJ1-3; 10 nucleotides match TRBD1. V dropped 0 bases and J dropped 4; count of bases not matched to a gene: 3. The CDR3 sequence is 16 residues long. Germline values: CDR1 MNHEY, CDR2 SVGAGI. The CDR3 region is CASSYSGTGAGNTIYF. CDR3 DNA sequence: TGTGCCAGCAGTTACTCCGGGACAGGGGCAGGAAACACCATATATTTT.

The rearrangement uses TRBV9 and TRBJ2-3, with D possibly TRBD1 on 6 matching bases. From germline, CDR1 is SGDLS and CDR2 YYNGEE. V lost 2 bases to trimming and J lost 6 bases, with 13 bases between them. CDR3 length equals 14 residues. The chain's CDR3 is CASSVTGSGDTQYF. CDR3 sequence (DNA): TGTGCCAGCAGCGTGACAGGTTCGGGGGATACGCAGTATTTT.

This clone was detected only once. This chain joins TRBV19 and TRBJ2-4; TRBD1 matches 12 bases. The CDR3 totals 14 residues. Germline trimming cut 5 bases from V and 8 bases from J; bases unmatched to any gene: 4. Germline V CDR1 and CDR2: LNHDA, SQIVND (reference sequence). In DNA, the CDR3 is TGTGCCAGTAGTCCTGGGACAGGGGGCTACATTCAGTACTTC. Protein product: CASSPGTGGYIQYF.

The CDR3 here is CASSYRGGSGTEAFF. The CDR3 nucleotides are TGTGCCAGCAGTTACCGGGGTGGTTCCGGGACTGAAGCTTTCTTT. V is TRBV27 and J is TRBJ1-1; D remains ambiguous. The CDR3 loop spans 15 amino acids. V lost 4 bases and J 5 bases, leaving 17 bases between the germline ends. Germline lookup yields CDR1 MNHEY and CDR2 SMNVEV (reference sequence).